A single TCR beta chain is shown here with its context. Its specificity is unknown. Measured with immunoSEQ multiplex PCR; TCRdb has only the in-frame clones, and not every one. The table has 50,000 to 65,000 clones, around four fifths seen once. The data stem from a study of memory CD4+ T cells and cytomegalovirus serostatus. Overall study: This sample comes from healthy Belgian adults, 9 CMV seropositive, 24 seronegative.

Study-wide results and caveats: CMV serostatus prediction reached median AUC approximately 0.95, or 0.91 with US-trained model.

Single viable CD3+CD4+CD8-CD45RO+ cells were sorted as the memory CD4+ T cells. CDR3 length: 13 amino acids. V was trimmed by 7 bases and J by 5 bases, leaving 14 bases between them. Germline V gene lookup returns CDR1 PRHDT and CDR2 FYEKMQ (reference sequence). Material for sequencing was memory CD4+ T cells from blood. J is TRBJ1-1 and V is TRBV13; D is undetermined. The receptor was isolated from an adult in good health and CMV-seropositive. The CDR3 DNA reads TGTGCCAGCATGGACCAACCGGGGACTGAAGCTTTCTTT. Residues: CASMDQPGTEAFF.